This is a list of T cell receptor beta chains from one sample in a study of PD-1 blockade in classical Hodgkin lymphoma. Assay used: immunoSEQ multiplex PCR; TCRdb lists only in-frame clones, some missing. The sample contains almost 30,000 clones, roughly 80% of which appear only once. Material: CD4+ T cells from blood, obtained before the fourth cycle of nivolumab. All receptors come from a human donor with classical Hodgkin lymphoma. The CDR3 runs from the conserved cysteine through the conserved F or W. The D gene is left open where the match is weak. Size tells how often a clone was seen (once, few, many) or the class of an expanded clone, and some rows leave it out.

D: NA
J: TRBJ1-2
V: TRBV5-1
size: NA
DNA: TGCGCCAGCAGTCCGGGTAACTATGGCTACACCTTC
CDR3: CASSPGNYGYTF

D: NA
J: TRBJ1-3
V: TRBV5-1
size: NA
DNA: TGCGCCAGCAGCCAGGACGGGGGCTTAGATGGCACCATATATTTT
CDR3: CASSQDGGLDGTIYF

D: TRBD1
J: TRBJ2-7
V: TRBV5-1
size: NA
DNA: TGCGCCAGCAGCCCCGGGACAGGGATTCCTGAAGAGCAGTACTTC
CDR3: CASSPGTGIPEEQYF

D: NA
J: TRBJ1-4
V: TRBV16
size: NA
DNA: TGTGCCAGCAGCCCCTTCGCGGTAGAAAAACTGTTTTTT
CDR3: CASSPFAVEKLFF

D: NA
J: TRBJ1-6
V: TRBV28
size: few
DNA: TGTGCCAGCAGTTTAGGACAGAATAATTCACCCCTCCACTTT
CDR3: CASSLGQNNSPLHF

D: NA
J: TRBJ2-1
V: TRBV6-1
size: NA
DNA: TGTGCCAGCACTCGGGGAAGCTCCTACAATGAGCAGTTCTTC
CDR3: CASTRGSSYNEQFF

D: NA
J: TRBJ1-5
V: TRBV7-9
size: NA
DNA: TGTGCCAGCAGCTTAGGCGGGGGGCAGAGTCAGCCCCAGCATTTT
CDR3: CASSLGGGQSQPQHF

D: NA
J: TRBJ1-1
V: TRBV10-2
size: NA
DNA: TGCGCCAGCAGTGAGTCGGGCAGGGGAAGGACTGAAGCTTTCTTT
CDR3: CASSESGRGRTEAFF

D: TRBD1
J: TRBJ2-5
V: TRBV5-1
size: NA
DNA: TGCGCCAGCAGCTTGGGACAGGGGGCCGAGACCCAGTACTTC
CDR3: CASSLGQGAETQYF

D: NA
J: TRBJ1-2
V: TRBV20-1
size: NA
DNA: TGCAGTGCTAGGCCTGGACCTGGCTACACCTTC
CDR3: CSARPGPGYTF

D: NA
J: TRBJ1-5
V: TRBV6-5
size: NA
DNA: TGTGCCAGCAGTTACGATGGAGGTAGCAATCAGCCCCAGCATTTT
CDR3: CASSYDGGSNQPQHF

D: NA
J: TRBJ1-1
V: TRBV6-5
size: NA
DNA: TGTGCCAGCATTCCTCCGGGACGGGTTCACACTGAAGCTTTCTTT
CDR3: CASIPPGRVHTEAFF

D: TRBD1
J: TRBJ2-2
V: TRBV6-6
size: NA
DNA: TGTGCCAGCAGTTACTCGACAGGGTTCACCGGGGAGCTGTTTTTT
CDR3: CASSYSTGFTGELFF

D: NA
J: TRBJ1-1
V: TRBV28
size: few
DNA: TGTGCCAGCAGGGACTCTCCGAACACTGAAGCTTTCTTT
CDR3: CASRDSPNTEAFF

D: TRBD1
J: TRBJ1-1
V: TRBV29-1
size: NA
DNA: TGCAGCGTTGAGCGTCTCGACAGGGTGGAAGCTTTCTTT
CDR3: CSVERLDRVEAFF

D: TRBD1
J: TRBJ1-5
V: TRBV5-1
size: once
DNA: TGCGCCAGCAGCTTGACAGGGGCGGGACAGCCCCAGCATTTT
CDR3: CASSLTGAGQPQHF

D: NA
J: TRBJ1-2
V: TRBV7-9
size: NA
DNA: TGTGCCAGCAGCTTAGCACGGGTTTCTGGCTACACCTTC
CDR3: CASSLARVSGYTF

D: TRBD1
J: TRBJ1-6
V: TRBV29-1
size: few
DNA: TGCAGCGTTACAGGGGATGGGAATTCACCCCTCCACTTT
CDR3: CSVTGDGNSPLHF

D: TRBD1
J: TRBJ1-2
V: TRBV5-1
size: NA
DNA: TGCGCCAGCAGCCCAGGACAGGCGATGTTAGCTAACTATGGCTACACCTTC
CDR3: CASSPGQAMLANYGYTF

D: TRBD1
J: TRBJ2-1
V: TRBV5-1
size: NA
DNA: TGCGCCAGCAGCACGGGACAGGGGATAAACAATGAGCAGTTCTTC
CDR3: CASSTGQGINNEQFF

D: NA
J: TRBJ1-1
V: TRBV7-9
size: NA
DNA: TGTGCCAGCAGCTTCTTGGACACTGAAGCTTTCTTT
CDR3: CASSFLDTEAFF

D: NA
J: TRBJ1-2
V: TRBV5-1
size: NA
DNA: TGCGCCACCTCCCCCCTCCCACAGGGATCTAACTATGGCTACACCTTC
CDR3: CATSPLPQGSNYGYTF

D: NA
J: TRBJ1-1
V: TRBV5-1
size: NA
DNA: TGCGCCAGCAGCTTGACCCTAGGGACGGTGAACACTGAAGCTTTCTTT
CDR3: CASSLTLGTVNTEAFF

D: TRBD1
J: TRBJ1-4
V: TRBV5-1
size: NA
DNA: TGCGCCAGCAGCGGACAGGGAGAAACTAATGAAAAACTGTTTTTT
CDR3: CASSGQGETNEKLFF

D: NA
J: TRBJ2-7
V: TRBV7-9
size: NA
DNA: TGTGCCAGCAGCTTATCGCCCGCGACCTACGAGCAGTACTTC
CDR3: CASSLSPATYEQYF

D: TRBD1
J: TRBJ1-6
V: TRBV18
size: NA
DNA: TGTGCCAGCTCACCGAAGAGACCCGGGACAGGGGGCCTTAATAATTCACCCCTCCACTTT
CDR3: CASSPKRPGTGGLNNSPLHF

D: NA
J: TRBJ1-2
V: TRBV28
size: NA
DNA: TGTGCCAGCAGTTATGCGGGGGCTTATAACTATGGCTACACCTTC
CDR3: CASSYAGAYNYGYTF

D: NA
J: TRBJ1-2
V: TRBV2
size: NA
DNA: TGTGCCAGCAGCGAGACCCCTCAGGGAGGCTACACCTTC
CDR3: CASSETPQGGYTF

D: NA
J: TRBJ1-6
V: TRBV4-1
size: NA
DNA: TGCGCCAGCCGGGACGGTATCTATAATTCACCCCTCCACTTT
CDR3: CASRDGIYNSPLHF

D: NA
J: TRBJ1-6
V: TRBV9
size: NA
DNA: TGTGCCAGCAGCGTCAATCCCCACCGCTCCTATAATTCACCCCTCCACTTT
CDR3: CASSVNPHRSYNSPLHF

D: TRBD1
J: TRBJ2-7
V: TRBV7-9
size: NA
DNA: TGTGCCAGCAGCTTAGGGGCAGGGGGATCCTACGAGCAGTACTTC
CDR3: CASSLGAGGSYEQYF

D: NA
J: TRBJ1-2
V: TRBV19
size: NA
DNA: TGTGCCAGTAGGCCTATTACCGGGCCTGGGGATGGCTACACCTTC
CDR3: CASRPITGPGDGYTF

D: NA
J: TRBJ1-1
V: TRBV5-1
size: once
DNA: TGCGCCAGCAGCTTGGTGGGGGCCGGCACTGAAGCTTTCTTT
CDR3: CASSLVGAGTEAFF

D: TRBD2
J: TRBJ2-3
V: TRBV18
size: NA
DNA: TGTGCCAGCTCACGGACTAGCGGGGGTACTAGCACAGATACGCAGTATTTT
CDR3: CASSRTSGGTSTDTQYF

D: TRBD1
J: TRBJ2-5
V: TRBV7-6
size: NA
DNA: TGTGCCAGCAGCCTAGGGGGGACAGGGGTAGGGGAGACCCAGTACTTC
CDR3: CASSLGGTGVGETQYF

D: NA
J: TRBJ1-5
V: TRBV19
size: NA
DNA: TGTGCCAGTAGTATTGGGACGGATCAGCCCCAGCATTTT
CDR3: CASSIGTDQPQHF

D: TRBD1
J: TRBJ2-2
V: TRBV28
size: NA
DNA: TGTGCCAGCAGTCTAGCGGACAGGGGTTGGGGGGAGCTGTTTTTT
CDR3: CASSLADRGWGELFF

D: NA
J: TRBJ1-3
V: TRBV28
size: NA
DNA: TGTGCCAGCAGTCGTCCGGGACTGGGCTCTGGAAACACCATATATTTT
CDR3: CASSRPGLGSGNTIYF

D: NA
J: TRBJ2-5
V: TRBV5-1
size: NA
DNA: TGCGCCAGCAGCTTGGGCAGAGGGGTAGAGACCCAGTACTTC
CDR3: CASSLGRGVETQYF

D: NA
J: TRBJ1-5
V: TRBV28
size: NA
DNA: TGTGCCAGCAGATATACAGGGACCCCCAATCAGCCCCAGCATTTT
CDR3: CASRYTGTPNQPQHF

D: TRBD1
J: TRBJ2-3
V: TRBV5-1
size: NA
DNA: TGCGCGAGCAAGGGGGCCCAACCGGATACGCAGTATTTT
CDR3: CASKGAQPDTQYF

D: NA
J: TRBJ2-1
V: TRBV29-1
size: NA
DNA: TGCAGCCTGGGTAGGGGAAGTGAGCAGTTCTTC
CDR3: CSLGRGSEQFF

D: TRBD1
J: TRBJ1-1
V: TRBV7-9
size: once
DNA: TGTGCCAGCAGCGCCTCGGGACAGGGGAACACTGAAGCTTTCTTT
CDR3: CASSASGQGNTEAFF

D: NA
J: TRBJ1-1
V: TRBV5-1
size: NA
DNA: TGCGCCAGCAGCTTGCAATATGGAACTGAAGCTTTCTTT
CDR3: CASSLQYGTEAFF

D: TRBD1
J: TRBJ1-5
V: TRBV30
size: NA
DNA: TGTGCCTGGGGGACAGGGTTCGATCAGCCCCAGCATTTT
CDR3: CAWGTGFDQPQHF